The text below deals with one T cell receptor (beta chain). Its antigen is currently unknown. The donors were part of the roughly 130-subject validation cohort, which stood apart from the 666-subject first cohort. The data derive from a study of cytomegalovirus exposure and HLA in healthy donors. The CDR3 length is 14 residues. V lost 4 bases to trimming and J lost 8 bases; unmatched junction nucleotides: 5. The germline V gene encodes CDR1 MNHEY and CDR2 SMNVEV (reference sequence). Sequenced by immunoSEQ multiplex PCR; TCRdb stores in-frame clones only, minus some. The repertoire has about 170,000 clones, about nine tenths of them found once; the top ten carry under 4.5%. The study's findings and limits: Researchers counted around 180 TCR beta chains as cytomegalovirus-associated. In vitro experiments confirmed that a few CMV-associated chains were specific for CMV antigens.

The sample taken for sequencing was PBMCs. This chain connects TRBV27 to TRBJ1-4, with 9 bases fitting TRBD1. This receptor was identified in a man between 18 and 35 years old in good health and CMV-seropositive. CDR3 DNA: TGTGCCAGCAGTTCCCGGACAGGGGCCGAAAAACTGTTTTTT. As protein: CASSSRTGAEKLFF.